This TCR beta chain was recorded in a study of shared clonotypes between healthy human individuals. About the research overall: Those who served as donors were a couple of women and a few men between the ages of 18 and 49. Study outcomes and limitations: Investigators expected sequencing depth to affect clonotype sharing among donors.

Division of CD4+ cells produced a CD45RA+ naive subset and a CD45RA-negative memory subset. The CDR3 sequence is 14 residues long. Trimming took off 7 bases at V and 7 bases at J, with 19 bases between the two ends. Germline CDR1 and CDR2: LNHDA and SQIVND (reference sequence). To note about this clone: What it recognizes is unknown.

The protocol was immunoSEQ multiplex PCR, while the TCRdb copy is restricted to in-frame clones and leaves out a portion. Here the sample spans 2,500,000 or so clones, more than 90% being singletons. The sequence came from a man aged 18 to 30 in good health. Sequenced sample: naive CD4+ T cells sorted from blood. Subset of the sample: CD45RA+ positively selected. The chain is built from TRBV19 and TRBJ1-2; D gene ambiguous. CDR3 sequence (DNA): TGTGCCAGTAAGGCTCATGATCCGAACCCTGGCTACACCTTC. Translated, it gives CASKAHDPNPGYTF.